The 24 T cell receptor beta chains listed next were all sequenced from one sample in a study of radiotherapy plus CTLA-4 blockade in lung cancer. Repertoires were generated with immunoSEQ multiplex PCR, while TCRdb's copy carries only in-frame clones and drops some. Of over 100,000 clones listed, 90% are singletons. Sequencing used peripheral blood, obtained from a patient treated with radiotherapy plus ipilimumab. The receptor source for this set is a human donor with non-small cell lung cancer that progressed on radiotherapy plus ipilimumab.

The chain combines TRBV5-1 with TRBJ1-2, with 9 positions matching TRBD1. V lost 6 bases, J lost 4 bases, and 19 bases stayed unmatched. The CDR3 consists of 18 residues. CDR1 is SGHRS, CDR2 YFSETQ, per germline. The CDR3 protein is CASKGTGLSGAPTYGYTF. The CDR3 nucleotides read TGCGCCAGCAAAGGGACAGGGTTGTCGGGAGCCCCGACCTATGGCTACACCTTC.

J is TRBJ1-2 and V is TRBV6-5; D possibly corresponds to TRBD1 (6 bases). The CDR3 totals 14 residues. Per the germline V gene, CDR1 is MNHEY and CDR2 is SVGAGI. Deletions cut 8 bases from V and 5 bases from J, with 18 bases between. The chain's CDR3 is CASLKGQLVYGYTF. The DNA for the CDR3 is TGTGCCAGCCTGAAGGGACAACTAGTATATGGCTACACCTTC.

V and J are TRBV9 and TRBJ2-1; D remains unclear. Trimming stripped 1 base from V and 6 bases from J, with 11 bases between. This CDR3 is 14 amino acids long. Looked up from germline, CDR1 is SGDLS and CDR2 is YYNGEE. In DNA, the CDR3 is TGTGCCAGCAGCGTACAAAGTCTGGGCAATGAGCAGTTCTTC. Encoded protein: CASSVQSLGNEQFF. Looking up the rest from reference TRBV9 and TRBJ2-1 gives the full variable domain: DSGVTQTPKHLITATGQRVTLRCSPRSGDLSVYWYQQSLDQGLQFLIQYYNGEERAKGNILERFSAQQFPDLHSELNLSSLELGDSALYFCASSVQSLGNEQFFGPGTRLTVL.

The chain combines TRBV30 with TRBJ1-2; 9 bases match TRBD1. The V and J ends lost 7 bases and 7 bases, in that order; junction bases with no gene match: 10. Germline CDR1 is GTSNPN and CDR2 is SVGIG (reference sequence). The CDR3 has 13 residues. CDR3 sequence (DNA): TGTGCCTCCCCGGGGGGACAGGGTCGTGGCTACACCTTC. Its protein is CASPGGQGRGYTF.

The V and J genes are TRBV25-1 and TRBJ2-5, with 7 bases aligning to TRBD1. Looked up from germline, CDR1 is MGHDK and CDR2 is SYGVNS. This CDR3 region has 14 residues. With V trimmed by 4 bases and J by 4 bases, 6 bases remained unmatched. The CDR3 spells CASSGQGSRETQYF. The CDR3 DNA is TGTGCCAGCAGTGGACAGGGTAGTCGAGAGACCCAGTACTTC.

This chain links TRBV30 with TRBJ1-1, with 11 positions matching TRBD1. The V segment lost 6 bases and the J segment 1 base; nucleotides outside the gene matches: 10. There are 16 residues in the CDR3. Germline values: CDR1 GTSNPN, CDR2 SVGIG (reference sequence). The CDR3 DNA is TGTGCCTGCCGGGGACAGGGGGGGGAGGCGAACACTGAAGCTTTCTTT. This codes for CACRGQGGEANTEAFF. The variable domain in full, with the rest retrieved from reference TRBV30 and TRBJ1-1, is SQTIHQWPATLVQPVGSPLSLECTVEGTSNPNLYWYRQAAGRGLQLLFYSVGIGQISSEVPQNLSASRPQDRQFILSSKKLLLSDSGFYLCACRGQGGEANTEAFFGQGTRLTVV.

The gene calls are TRBV7-2 and TRBJ1-5, with D possibly TRBD1 on 5 matching bases. Trimming shortened V by 3 bases and J by 3 bases, and 9 bases separated the two germline ends. Germline V CDR1 and CDR2: SGHTA, FQGNSA. This CDR3 has 14 amino acids. CDR3 coding DNA: TGTGCCAGCAGCTTCGGACAAAACAATCAGCCCCAGCATTTT. Translating gives CASSFGQNNQPQHF.

The chain combines TRBV19 with TRBJ1-1; TRBD1 matches at 8 bases. The CDR3 extends over 14 amino acids. In germline, CDR1 is LNHDA, CDR2 SQIVND (reference sequence). V was clipped by 10 bases and J by 4 bases; unmatched bases: 11. This CDR3 reads CATYPHRGGTEAFF. The CDR3 coding sequence is TGTGCCACCTACCCCCACAGGGGGGGCACTGAAGCTTTCTTT.

This clone was detected only a few times. Written as DNA, the CDR3 is TGTGCCAGCAGCTTGCCTGGACGCCAAGAGACCCAGTACTTC. Translated: CASSLPGRQETQYF. The chain uses TRBV5-4 and TRBJ2-5; unclear D gene. From germline, CDR1 is SGHNT and CDR2 YYREEE (reference sequence). The CDR3 runs to 14 residues. Trimming shortened V by 1 base and J by 1 base, and 8 bases separated the two germline ends.

A single count supports this clone. The chain uses TRBV5-6 and TRBJ1-2; D is ambiguous. The ends were cut back, 0 bases at V and 7 bases at J, with 10 bases in the middle. This CDR3 is built from 13 residues. Germline V gives CDR1 SGHDT, CDR2 YYEEEE. CDR3 DNA sequence: TGTGCCAGCAGCTTGGTGGGAGGCGGTGGCTACACCTTC. Amino acids: CASSLVGGGGYTF.

The rearrangement joins TRBV7-2 to TRBJ2-1, with TRBD2 matching 7 bases. CDR1 is SGHTA, CDR2 FQGNSA, per germline. The CDR3 is made up of 15 amino acids. Losses at the gene ends were 6 bases for V and 5 bases for J; bases not matched to a gene: 10. CDR3 sequence reads: CASSPIGTTNNEQFF. Here the CDR3 DNA reads TGTGCCAGCAGTCCTATCGGGACTACAAACAATGAGCAGTTCTTC.

V and J are TRBV5-1 and TRBJ2-2; D tentatively reads TRBD1 or TRBD2 (5 bases each). Between the trimmed V and J ends, which lost 0 bases and 4 bases, there was a span of 22 bases. The germline gives CDR1 SGHRS, CDR2 YFSETQ. CDR3 length: 19 amino acids. CDR3 sequence reads: CASSLAGSPGPSPTGELFF. The DNA of the CDR3 is TGCGCCAGCAGCTTGGCCGGTAGCCCGGGGCCGTCGCCCACCGGGGAGCTGTTTTTT.

V usage is TRBV7-3 and J usage is TRBJ2-2, with D unresolved. The CDR3 contains 15 residues. Germline loops: CDR1 SGHTA, CDR2 FQGTGA. V lost 1 base, J lost 7 bases, and 13 bases lay in between. Here the CDR3 DNA reads TGTGCCAGCAGCTTAAAAGGGCTGGGCCACGGGGAGCTGTTTTTT. Translation gives CASSLKGLGHGELFF.

This chain uses TRBV12-2 with TRBJ1-5; the D segment call TRBD1 is taken from the table without a DNA check. TRBV12-2 is a recognized pseudogene. CDR3 size: 15 residues. Here the CDR3 DNA reads TGTGCAAGTCGCTTAGCGGCAGGGCCTGTTGGGCCCCAGCATTTT. Its translation is CASRLAAGPVGPQHF.

The count of this clone is one. The CDR3 spells CASSTANYGYTF. DNA of the CDR3: TGCGCCAGCAGTACGGCTAACTATGGCTACACCTTC. J is TRBJ1-2 and V is TRBV5-1, with D hard to call. The V gene lost 5 bases and the J gene lost 0 bases, with 5 bases spanning the gap. The V gene's germline CDR1 is SGHRS and CDR2 YFSETQ. The CDR3 is 12 amino acids.

The chain combines TRBV5-1 with TRBJ2-3; tentatively, D is TRBD1 (6 bases). The CDR3 is made up of 17 amino acids. The V end was cut by 0 bases, the J end by 4 bases, with 18 bases between. CDR1 and CDR2 from the germline V gene are SGHRS and YFSETQ. The CDR3, as DNA: TGCGCCAGCAGCTTGGATCCCACAGGGTACGGGGCAGATACGCAGTATTTT. Translated, it gives CASSLDPTGYGADTQYF.

The rearrangement links TRBV7-9 to TRBJ2-7, with 8 bases identical to TRBD2. The CDR3 sequence is 16 residues long. Germline CDR1 reads SEHNR; CDR2 reads FQNEAQ (reference sequence). Trimming removed 2 bases from V and 4 bases from J; junction bases left unmatched: 10. DNA for the CDR3: TGTGCCAGCAGCTTATTAGATGGGACTAGGAGATACGAGCAGTACTTC. Translated, it gives CASSLLDGTRRYEQYF.

This chain joins TRBV7-2 and TRBJ2-1; the match to TRBD1 covers 9 bases. From germline, CDR1 is SGHTA and CDR2 FQGNSA. This CDR3 is 14 amino acids long. V dropped 5 bases and J dropped 7; count of bases not matched to a gene: 6. DNA of the CDR3: TGTGCCAGCAGCGCAGTACAGGGGGCGAATGAGCAGTTCTTC. Protein: CASSAVQGANEQFF. The whole variable domain, filled in from reference TRBV7-2 and TRBJ2-1, reads GAGVSQSPSNKVTEKGKDVELRCDPISGHTALYWYRQSLGQGLEFLIYFQGNSAPDKSGLPSDRFSAERTGGSVSTLTIQRTQQEDSAVYLCASSAVQGANEQFFGPGTRLTVL.

The table lists this clone with a few counts. The V call is TRBV30, the J call TRBJ2-7; D might be TRBD2 (7 bases). The V end lost 7 bases, the J end lost 8 bases, and 21 bases lay between the germline ends. CDR3 length equals 13 residues. CDR1 and CDR2 from the germline V gene are GTSNPN and SVGIG (reference sequence). As DNA, the CDR3 is TGTGCCTCTGCGGGGGCGGGTAGTGAAAAGCAGTACTTC. Its translation: CASAGAGSEKQYF. The full variable domain, rest sourced from reference TRBV30 and TRBJ2-7, is SQTIHQWPATLVQPVGSPLSLECTVEGTSNPNLYWYRQAAGRGLQLLFYSVGIGQISSEVPQNLSASRPQDRQFILSSKKLLLSDSGFYLCASAGAGSEKQYFGPGTRLTVT.

This sequence joins TRBV5-1 and TRBJ1-2, with a tentative D call TRBD1 (6 bases). Deletions cut 3 bases from V and 4 bases from J, with 16 bases between. Germline V gene lookup returns CDR1 SGHRS and CDR2 YFSETQ. The CDR3 totals 15 residues. The CDR3 loop reads CASSSLQGTLYGYTF. In nucleotides, the CDR3 is TGCGCCAGCAGCTCTTTGCAGGGGACGCTCTATGGCTACACCTTC.

The count of this clone is one. This chain joins TRBV30 and TRBJ2-5, with 7 bases fitting TRBD2. Unmatched junction bases numbered 5, after V lost 0 bases and J lost 1 base. CDR3 length: 15 residues. The V gene's germline CDR1 is GTSNPN and CDR2 SVGIG (reference sequence). The CDR3 DNA is TGTGCCTGGAGTGTTGACGGGGGGAGCCAAGAGACCCAGTACTTC. Its translation is CAWSVDGGSQETQYF.

The CDR3 DNA follows: TGTGCCAGCAGCTTGGGACAGACGAACACTGAAGCTTTCTTT. Translated, it gives CASSLGQTNTEAFF. The gene calls are TRBV5-6 and TRBJ1-1, with D perhaps matching TRBD1 (5 bases). The V gene's germline CDR1 is SGHDT and CDR2 YYEEEE. Trimming left V 0 bases short and J 1 base short, with 7 bases between. This CDR3 contains 14 residues.

V usage is TRBV6-6 and J usage is TRBJ2-2; D is ambiguous. The CDR3 covers 12 residues. Trimming took 8 bases from V and 6 from J, leaving 10 bases between them. Germline lookup yields CDR1 MNHNY and CDR2 SVGAGI (reference sequence). CDR3 loop: CASRPRSGELFF. CDR3 DNA: TGTGCCAGCCGACCTCGCTCCGGGGAGCTGTTTTTT.

The chain carries TRBV25-1 and TRBJ2-2; D is unresolved. Germline V gives CDR1 MGHDK, CDR2 SYGVNS. There are 13 residues in the CDR3. Trimming removed 6 bases from V and 1 base from J, with 6 bases in between. The CDR3 nucleotides are TGTGCCAGCAGACTTTTGAACACCGGGGAGCTGTTTTTT. Protein: CASRLLNTGELFF.